The T cell receptor beta chain described here comes from a study of blood T cell repertoires in COVID-19. Turning to the study itself: The United States, Italy and Spain supplied acute and convalescent COVID-19 samples.

The CDR3 has 15 amino acids. CDR1 and CDR2 (germline): SGHNT, YYREEE (reference sequence). Trimming left V 4 bases short and J 4 bases short, with 18 bases between. As processed by the authors: For nucleated cells, counts were estimated from reference gene primer amplification. TCRdb's table, derived via immunoSEQ multiplex PCR, lists solely in-frame clones and lacks some. V and J calls and clone size are those listed in that table; D and trimming were worked out from the DNA. Of some 260,000 clones in the sample, approximately 80% were seen once. V usage is TRBV5-4 and J usage is TRBJ2-7; D possibly corresponds to TRBD1 (6 bases). Input material: peripheral blood. The receptor comes from a woman aged 80 or over with active or convalescent COVID-19. The CDR3 sequence: CASSPAAGVAYEQYF. The DNA of the CDR3 is TGTGCCAGCAGCCCCGCGGCAGGGGTGGCGTACGAGCAGTACTTC.